What follows are 6 T cell receptor beta chains derived from one specimen sequenced in a study of shared clonotypes between healthy human individuals. CD45RO-negative, CCR7-selected cells formed the naive CD8 fraction, which excluded terminally differentiated effector memory CD45RA+ cells. Clones were sequenced by immunoSEQ multiplex PCR, and TCRdb holds only the in-frame ones, with some missing. This sample has millions of clones, with 90% to 95% found just once. The sample comprised naive CD8+ T cells from PBMCs. Every receptor here comes from a man in his late teens or twenties in good health. Some clones in this sample may be carry-over from other donors' samples.

This chain connects TRBV11-2 to TRBJ2-5, with a possible D match to TRBD1 (6 bases). Trimming stripped 2 bases from V and 5 bases from J, with 18 bases between. Germline CDR1 SGHAT, CDR2 FQNNGV. The length of the CDR3 is 16 residues. CDR3 DNA sequence: TGTGCCAGCAGCTTATACCCAGGGGAACGATCGGAGACCCAGTACTTC. Amino acid sequence: CASSLYPGERSETQYF.

V and J are TRBV19 and TRBJ1-3, with 8 bases fitting TRBD1. The CDR3 consists of 16 residues. Germline loops: CDR1 LNHDA, CDR2 SQIVND (reference sequence). The V gene end was trimmed by 6 bases and the J gene end by 0 bases; junction bases not matched to a gene: 7. CDR3 sequence reads: CASRDRVPNSGNTIYF. The CDR3, as DNA: TGTGCCAGTAGGGACAGGGTCCCCAACTCTGGAAACACCATATATTTT.

V is TRBV11-2 and J is TRBJ2-7, with TRBD2 matching over 13 bases. CDR1 and CDR2 from the germline V gene are SGHAT and FQNNGV. The CDR3 sequence is 15 residues long. The V and J ends lost 5 bases and 9 bases, in that order; junction bases with no gene match: 10. The DNA for the CDR3 is TGTGCCAGCAGCATCGCACGGACTAGCGGGAGAGGGCAGTACTTC. Amino acid sequence: CASSIARTSGRGQYF.

The chain has TRBV13 and TRBJ2-3; the match to TRBD1 covers 9 bases. Germline CDR1 is PRHDT and CDR2 is FYEKMQ (reference sequence). The CDR3 has 18 residues. The J segment lost 5 bases and the V segment lost 0 bases, leaving 12 bases of the junction unmatched. The CDR3 region is CASSLGYSGTGIRDTQYF. The CDR3 DNA reads as TGTGCCAGCAGCTTAGGATACTCCGGGACAGGGATAAGAGATACGCAGTATTTT.

The chain is built from TRBV2 and TRBJ2-4; D assignment may be TRBD1 or TRBD2 (5 bases each). V dropped 7 bases and J dropped 1 base, with 14 bases sitting between them. Germline V gene sequence: CDR1 SNHLY, CDR2 FYNNEI. The CDR3 covers 15 residues. The CDR3 coding sequence is TGTGCCAGCACAAAGGGAGAGGGGGCCAAAAACATTCAGTACTTC. Its protein is CASTKGEGAKNIQYF.

V is TRBV7-8 and J is TRBJ1-2; D remains unclear. V was trimmed by 7 bases and J by 0 bases, leaving 18 bases between them. The CDR3 has 16 amino acids. The V gene's germline CDR1 is SGHVS and CDR2 FQNEAQ. Here the CDR3 DNA reads TGTGCCAGCACCCCCTATCCGCGGACGGCTAACTATGGCTACACCTTC. Residues: CASTPYPRTANYGYTF.